The text below deals with one TCR beta chain. Its antigen is undetermined. This CDR3 contains 16 residues. The ends lost 5 bases at V and 0 bases at J; junction bases unmatched: 2. The V gene's germline CDR1 is MNHNY and CDR2 SVGAGI (reference sequence). This sample was included in a study of cytomegalovirus exposure and HLA in healthy donors. PCR was performed using 60 Vbeta and 13 Jbeta primers. TCRdb keeps only in-frame clones here, not all; method: immunoSEQ multiplex PCR. This sample has approximately 150,000 clones, with roughly 88% found just once. Study observations and caveats: An analysis that was carried out later associated 15,000 to 20,000 TCR beta sequences with HLA alleles at 0.05 false discovery rate. Rare TCR sequences dominated, though some public TCRs recurred in many donors. In a later analysis, HLA-associated TCR beta chains were more clonally expanded than equally common others.

Sample: PBMCs. This TCR came from a woman between 40 and 55 years old in good health and CMV-seronegative. This chain uses TRBV6-6 with TRBJ2-6; 9 bases line up with TRBD2. This CDR3 is CASSGLASSGANVLTF. CDR3 nucleotide sequence: TGTGCCAGCAGTGGACTAGCGAGCTCTGGGGCCAACGTCCTGACTTTC.